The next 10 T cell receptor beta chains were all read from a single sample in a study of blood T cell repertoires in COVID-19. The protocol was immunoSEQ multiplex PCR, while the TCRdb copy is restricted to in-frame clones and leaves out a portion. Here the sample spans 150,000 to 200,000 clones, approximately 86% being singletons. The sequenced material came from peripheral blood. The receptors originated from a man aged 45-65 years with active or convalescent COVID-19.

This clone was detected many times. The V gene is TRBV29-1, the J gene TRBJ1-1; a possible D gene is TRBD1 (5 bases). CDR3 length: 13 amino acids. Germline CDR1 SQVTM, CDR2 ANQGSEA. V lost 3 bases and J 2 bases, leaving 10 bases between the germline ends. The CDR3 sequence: CSVDLQGNTEAFF. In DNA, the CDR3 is TGCAGCGTTGACCTCCAGGGAAACACTGAAGCTTTCTTT. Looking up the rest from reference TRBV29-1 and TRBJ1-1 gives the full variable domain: SAVISQKPSRDICQRGTSLTIQCQVDSQVTMMFWYRQQPGQSLTLIATANQGSEATYESGFVIDKFPISRPNLTFSTLTVSNMSPEDSSIYLCSVDLQGNTEAFFGQGTRLTVV.

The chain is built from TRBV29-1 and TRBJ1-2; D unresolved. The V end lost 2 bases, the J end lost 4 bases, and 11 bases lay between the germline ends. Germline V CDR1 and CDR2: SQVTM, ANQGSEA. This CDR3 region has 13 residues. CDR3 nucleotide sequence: TGCAGCGTTGAACGGGAGGGTTTCTATGGCTACACCTTC. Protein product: CSVEREGFYGYTF.

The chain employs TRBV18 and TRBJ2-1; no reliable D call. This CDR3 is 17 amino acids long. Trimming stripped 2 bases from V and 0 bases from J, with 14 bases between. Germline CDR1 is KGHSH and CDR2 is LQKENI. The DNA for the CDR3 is TGTGCCAGCTCACCAGCCCCGACAACAAGCTCCTACAATGAGCAGTTCTTC. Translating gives CASSPAPTTSSYNEQFF. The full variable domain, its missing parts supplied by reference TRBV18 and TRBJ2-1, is NAGVMQNPRHLVRRRGQEARLRCSPMKGHSHVYWYRQLPEEGLKFMVYLQKENIIDESGMPKERFSAEFPKEGPSILRIQQVVRGDSAAYFCASSPAPTTSSYNEQFFGPGTRLTVL.

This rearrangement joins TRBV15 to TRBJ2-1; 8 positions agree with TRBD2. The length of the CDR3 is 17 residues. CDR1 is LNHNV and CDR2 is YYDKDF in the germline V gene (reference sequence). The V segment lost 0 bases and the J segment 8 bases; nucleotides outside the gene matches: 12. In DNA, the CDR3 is TGTGCCACCAGCAGAGATTTGGGCCGGGGGGGCCAAGATGAGCAGTTCTTC. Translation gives CATSRDLGRGGQDEQFF.

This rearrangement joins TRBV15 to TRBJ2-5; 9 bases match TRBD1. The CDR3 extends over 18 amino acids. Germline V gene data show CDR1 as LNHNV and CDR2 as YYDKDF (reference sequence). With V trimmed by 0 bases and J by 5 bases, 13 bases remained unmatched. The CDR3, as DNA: TGTGCCACCAGCAGAGAAACCGGGACAGGGTCTGTTTGGGAGACCCAGTACTTC. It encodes CATSRETGTGSVWETQYF. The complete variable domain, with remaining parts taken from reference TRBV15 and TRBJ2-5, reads DAMVIQNPRYQVTQFGKPVTLSCSQTLNHNVMYWYQQKSSQAPKLLFHYYDKDFNNEADTPDNFQSRRPNTSFCFLDIRSPGLGDTAMYLCATSRETGTGSVWETQYFGPGTRLLVL.

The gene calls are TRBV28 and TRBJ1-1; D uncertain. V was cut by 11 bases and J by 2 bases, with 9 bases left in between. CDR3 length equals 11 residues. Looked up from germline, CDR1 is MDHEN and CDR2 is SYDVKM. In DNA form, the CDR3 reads TGTGCCTCCAAATCCAACACTGAAGCTTTCTTT. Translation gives CASKSNTEAFF.

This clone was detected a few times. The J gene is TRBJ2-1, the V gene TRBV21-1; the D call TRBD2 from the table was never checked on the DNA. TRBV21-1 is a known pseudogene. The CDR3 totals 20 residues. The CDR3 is CASSKGMGLAGGSSYNEQFF. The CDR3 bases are TGTGCCAGCAGCAAAGGTATGGGACTAGCGGGGGGTAGCTCCTACAATGAGCAGTTCTTC.

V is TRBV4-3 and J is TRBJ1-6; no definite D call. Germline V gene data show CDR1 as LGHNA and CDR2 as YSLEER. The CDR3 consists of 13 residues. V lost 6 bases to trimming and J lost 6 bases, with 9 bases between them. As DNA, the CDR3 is TGCGCCAGCAGGGAGGGCCCTAATTCACCCCTCCACTTT. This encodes CASREGPNSPLHF.

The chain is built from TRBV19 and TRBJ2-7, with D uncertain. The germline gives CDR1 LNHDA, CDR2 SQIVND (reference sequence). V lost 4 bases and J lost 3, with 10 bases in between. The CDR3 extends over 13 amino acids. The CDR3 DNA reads TGTGCCAGTAGTAGTAGCCAAAACTACGAGCAGTACTTC. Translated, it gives CASSSSQNYEQYF.

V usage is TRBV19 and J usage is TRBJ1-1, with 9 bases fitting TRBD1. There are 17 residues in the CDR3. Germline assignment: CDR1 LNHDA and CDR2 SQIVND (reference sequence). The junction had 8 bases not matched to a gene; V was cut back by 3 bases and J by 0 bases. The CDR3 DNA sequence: TGTGCCAGTAGTATGGGACAGGGTTTTGTTATGAACACTGAAGCTTTCTTT. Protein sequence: CASSMGQGFVMNTEAFF.